Sequencing of this T cell receptor (beta chain) was carried out in a study of T cell changes during pregnancy in multiple sclerosis (dated by TCRdb to between 2018 and 2021). Regarding the research as a whole: Changes in the T cell repertoire over the course of pregnancy were examined in this study in women with multiple sclerosis.

Library method: the immunoSEQ multiplex PCR assay. The clones in this table, taken by TCRdb from immuneACCESS, are in-frame only. Not every clone is retained; where verified, under half of the shortfall comes from an unresolved V gene, and the cause of the rest is unknown. The sample table lists around 35,000 clones, just over 90% of them with a count of one. The leading ten clones occupy roughly 10% of the sample. On this clone: The antigen this receptor binds is unknown. Base qualities are not provided; no much larger clone lies one nucleotide away.

The CDR3 covers 14 residues, taking in both the cysteine and the phenylalanine. CDR3 DNA only is kept here, 42 bases in frame from base 1. V and J are truncated by 3 bases and 8 bases respectively, leaving an intervening sequence of 14 bases. Sequences MNHEY (CDR1) and SMNVEV (CDR2) are obtained from the germline V gene (reference sequence). Source: CD8+ T cells from peripheral blood mononuclear cells, taken before pregnancy. Recombination linked TRBV27 to TRBJ2-1, with a tentative D gene TRBD2 over 5 matching bases. The sequence derives from a female donor with multiple sclerosis, enrolled in a pregnancy study. The DNA sequence is as follows: TGTGCCAGCAGTTTGATGGGGAGTTGGGATGAGCAGTTCTTC. It translates as CASSLMGSWDEQFF.